This T cell receptor (beta chain) was identified in a study of blood T cells in healthy people across ages. The authors ran a second PCR of 7 to 11 cycles using a sample-barcoded 5' primer and a J-beta primer mix. Each cDNA was tagged by a template-switch adaptor containing 12 random nucleotides. TCRdb re-derived calls from the 5' RACE reads in MiXCR, one entry per CDR3 protein. The sample yields around 1,000,000 distinct CDR3 sequences, about two fifths seen once. Every sample yielded at least 7 million isolated PBMCs. RNA extraction gave at least 5.5 micrograms of total RNA per sample. This CDR3 comprises 12 residues. The germline V gene has CDR1 DFQATT and CDR2 SNEGSKA (reference sequence).

The sequence was collected from a young man in good health. Input material: blood. The chain uses TRBV20-1 and TRBJ1-6; 7 bases align to TRBD1. CDR3 coding DNA: TGCGGGACGGGACAGCCTCGCTCACCCCTCCACTTT. Protein: CGTGQPRSPLHF.